This T cell receptor beta chain was profiled in a study of blood T cell repertoires in COVID-19. Study information: Italy, Spain and the United States were the sources of the convalescent and acute COVID-19 samples.

CDR3 length equals 13 residues. V shed 8 bases, J shed 4 bases, and the junction held 7 bases outside the gene matches. Generated by immunoSEQ multiplex PCR, the TCRdb table keeps only in-frame clones and is missing some. This table holds about 120,000 clones, 84% found once. Individuals drawn from 24 US areas were about 18 to 90 years old. The receptor's source is a woman aged 25 to 39 who had recovered from COVID-19. The specimen was PBMCs or T cells enriched from blood (not recorded which). The genes are TRBV12-3 or TRBV12-4 and TRBJ1-1; 7 bases map to TRBD1. CDR3 loop: CASAKQGTTEAFF. The CDR3 DNA reads as TGTGCCAGCGCCAAACAGGGGACCACTGAAGCTTTCTTT.